This T cell receptor beta chain was recorded in a study of long-term antiretroviral therapy in people with HIV. Sequencing used immunoSEQ v3.0 at survey level. Some clones are missing from TCRdb's copy, which holds only in-frame ones; the method was immunoSEQ multiplex PCR. In the table there are around 30,000 clones, 85% of which are singletons. Per the germline V gene, CDR1 is SGHAT and CDR2 is FQNNGV. Trimming stripped 1 base from V and 0 bases from J, with 13 bases between. The CDR3 loop spans 16 amino acids. Sequencing used unsorted PBMCs, obtained 2.3 years after starting antiretroviral therapy. The gene calls are TRBV11-2 and TRBJ2-7; D not certain. This TCR derives from a man aged 40-55 years with HIV. The CDR3 region is CASSLGTGTLSYEQYF. The DNA of the CDR3 is TGTGCCAGCAGCTTAGGCACGGGCACCCTCTCCTACGAGCAGTACTTC.